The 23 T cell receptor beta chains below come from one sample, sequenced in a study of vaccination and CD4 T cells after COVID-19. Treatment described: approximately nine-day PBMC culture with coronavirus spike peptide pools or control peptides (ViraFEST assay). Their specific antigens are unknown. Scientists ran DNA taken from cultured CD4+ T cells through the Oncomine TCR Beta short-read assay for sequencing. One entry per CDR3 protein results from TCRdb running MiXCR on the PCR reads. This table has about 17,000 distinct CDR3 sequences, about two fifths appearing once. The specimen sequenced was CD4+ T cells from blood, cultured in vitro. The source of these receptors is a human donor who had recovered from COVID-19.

The CDR3 DNA reads TGTGCCACCAGTGCCTCATCGTGGCGGACTGACACCGGGGAGCTGTTTTTT. Encoded protein: CATSASSWRTDTGELFF. The chain is built from TRBV24-1 and TRBJ2-2, with a possible D match to TRBD2 (5 bases). The CDR3 is 17 amino acids. The V gene lost 5 bases and the J gene lost 3 bases, with 18 bases spanning the gap. The germline gives CDR1 KGHDR, CDR2 SFDVKD.

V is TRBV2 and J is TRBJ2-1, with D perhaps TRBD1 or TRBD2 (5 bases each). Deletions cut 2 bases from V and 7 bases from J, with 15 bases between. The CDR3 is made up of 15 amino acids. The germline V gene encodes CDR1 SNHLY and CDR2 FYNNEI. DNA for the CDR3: TGTGCCAGCAGTGAAAGGAGGCAGGGTAAGAATGAGCAGTTCTTC. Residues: CASSERRQGKNEQFF. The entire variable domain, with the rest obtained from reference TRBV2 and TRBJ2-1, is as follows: EPEVTQTPSHQVTQMGQEVILRCVPISNHLYFYWYRQILGQKVEFLVSFYNNEISEKSEIFDDQFSVERPDGSNFTLKIRSTKLEDSAMYFCASSERRQGKNEQFFGPGTRLTVL.

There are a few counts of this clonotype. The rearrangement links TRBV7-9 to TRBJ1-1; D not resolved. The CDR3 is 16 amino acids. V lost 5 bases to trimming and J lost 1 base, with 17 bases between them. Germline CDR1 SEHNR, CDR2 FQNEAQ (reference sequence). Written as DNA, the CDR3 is TGTGCCAGCAGCCCCGGGATTATCACCTCGAACACTGAAGCTTTCTTT. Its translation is CASSPGIITSNTEAFF.

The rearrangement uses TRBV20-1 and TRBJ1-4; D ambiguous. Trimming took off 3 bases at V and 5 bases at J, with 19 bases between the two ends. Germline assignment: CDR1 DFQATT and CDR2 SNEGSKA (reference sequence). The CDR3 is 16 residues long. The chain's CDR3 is CSASWRRAGSNEKLFF. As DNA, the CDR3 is TGCAGTGCTAGTTGGCGCAGAGCCGGGAGCAATGAAAAACTGTTTTTT.

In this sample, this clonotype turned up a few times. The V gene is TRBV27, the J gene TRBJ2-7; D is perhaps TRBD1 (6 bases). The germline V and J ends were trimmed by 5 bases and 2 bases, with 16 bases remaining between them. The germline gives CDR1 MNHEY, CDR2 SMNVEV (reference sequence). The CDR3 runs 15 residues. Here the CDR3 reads CASSPDQQGAYEQYF. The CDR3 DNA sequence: TGTGCCAGCAGTCCCGACCAACAGGGTGCCTACGAGCAGTACTTC.

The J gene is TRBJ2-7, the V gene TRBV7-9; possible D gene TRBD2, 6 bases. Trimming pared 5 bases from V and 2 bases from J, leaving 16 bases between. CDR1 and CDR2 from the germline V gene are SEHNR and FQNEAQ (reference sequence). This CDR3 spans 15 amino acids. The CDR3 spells CASSLKGRITYEQYF. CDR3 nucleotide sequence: TGTGCCAGCAGCCTAAAAGGGAGGATTACCTACGAGCAGTACTTC. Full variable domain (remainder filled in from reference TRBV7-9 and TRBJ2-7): DTGVSQNPRHKITKRGQNVTFRCDPISEHNRLYWYRQTLGQGPEFLTYFQNEAQLEKSRLLSDRFSAERPKGSFSTLEIQRTEQGDSAMYLCASSLKGRITYEQYFGPGTRLTVT.

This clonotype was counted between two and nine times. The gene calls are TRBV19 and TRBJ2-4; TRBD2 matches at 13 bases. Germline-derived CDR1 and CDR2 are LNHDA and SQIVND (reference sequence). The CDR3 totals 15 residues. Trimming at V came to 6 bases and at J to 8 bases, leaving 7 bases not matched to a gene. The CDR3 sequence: CASRTVGTSGDIQYF. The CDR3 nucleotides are TGTGCCAGTAGAACGGTAGGGACTAGCGGGGACATTCAGTACTTC.

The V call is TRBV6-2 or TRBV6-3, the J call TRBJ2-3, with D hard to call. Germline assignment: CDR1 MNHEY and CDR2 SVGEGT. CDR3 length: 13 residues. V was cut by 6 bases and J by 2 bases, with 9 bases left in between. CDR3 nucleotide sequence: TGTGCCAGCAGCGGGTATAACACAGATACGCAGTATTTT. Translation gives CASSGYNTDTQYF.

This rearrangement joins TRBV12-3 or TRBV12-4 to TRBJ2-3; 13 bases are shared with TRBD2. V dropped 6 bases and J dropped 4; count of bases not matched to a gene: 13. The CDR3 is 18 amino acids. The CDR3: CASRGLAGLQGGSDTQYF. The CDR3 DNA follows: TGTGCCAGCAGGGGACTAGCGGGATTGCAGGGGGGATCAGATACGCAGTATTTT.

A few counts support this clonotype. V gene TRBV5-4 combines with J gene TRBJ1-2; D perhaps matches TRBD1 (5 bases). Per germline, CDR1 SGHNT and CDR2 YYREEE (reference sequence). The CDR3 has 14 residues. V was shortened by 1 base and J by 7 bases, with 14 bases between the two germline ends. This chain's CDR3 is CASSLPTPGRGYTF. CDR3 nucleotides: TGTGCCAGCAGCTTGCCAACCCCGGGACGTGGCTACACCTTC.

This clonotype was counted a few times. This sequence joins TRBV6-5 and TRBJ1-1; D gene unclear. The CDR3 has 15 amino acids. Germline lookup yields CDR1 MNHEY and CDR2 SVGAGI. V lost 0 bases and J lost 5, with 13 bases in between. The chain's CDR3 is CASSYSLRIGTEAFF. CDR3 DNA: TGTGCCAGCAGTTACTCTCTGAGGATAGGAACTGAAGCTTTCTTT.

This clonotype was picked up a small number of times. CDR3 bases: TGTGCCTGGAGTTGGGGGGCGCTTAATTCACCCCTCCACTTT. Translated: CAWSWGALNSPLHF. The gene calls are TRBV30 and TRBJ1-6, with D possibly being TRBD1 (6 bases). This CDR3 spans 14 amino acids. Germline assignment: CDR1 GTSNPN and CDR2 SVGIG (reference sequence). Trimming stripped 2 bases from V and 6 bases from J, with 11 bases between. Combining the CDR3 with reference TRBV30 and TRBJ1-6 gives the whole variable domain SQTIHQWPATLVQPVGSPLSLECTVEGTSNPNLYWYRQAAGRGLQLLFYSVGIGQISSEVPQNLSASRPQDRQFILSSKKLLLSDSGFYLCAWSWGALNSPLHFGNGTRLTVT.

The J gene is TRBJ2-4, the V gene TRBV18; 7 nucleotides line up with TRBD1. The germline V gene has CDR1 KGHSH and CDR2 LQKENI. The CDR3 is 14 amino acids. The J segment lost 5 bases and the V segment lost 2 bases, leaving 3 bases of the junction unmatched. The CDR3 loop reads CASSPATGENIQYF. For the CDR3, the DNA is TGTGCCAGCTCACCAGCCACAGGGGAAAACATTCAGTACTTC.

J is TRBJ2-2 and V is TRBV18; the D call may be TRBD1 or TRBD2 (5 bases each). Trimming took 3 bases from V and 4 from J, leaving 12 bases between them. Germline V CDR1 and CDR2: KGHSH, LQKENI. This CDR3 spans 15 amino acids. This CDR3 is CASSPRGLGTGELFF. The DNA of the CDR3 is TGTGCCAGCTCACCGAGGGGCCTCGGCACCGGGGAGCTGTTTTTT. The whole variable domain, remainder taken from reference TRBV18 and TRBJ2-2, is NAGVMQNPRHLVRRRGQEARLRCSPMKGHSHVYWYRQLPEEGLKFMVYLQKENIIDESGMPKERFSAEFPKEGPSILRIQQVVRGDSAAYFCASSPRGLGTGELFFGEGSRLTVL.

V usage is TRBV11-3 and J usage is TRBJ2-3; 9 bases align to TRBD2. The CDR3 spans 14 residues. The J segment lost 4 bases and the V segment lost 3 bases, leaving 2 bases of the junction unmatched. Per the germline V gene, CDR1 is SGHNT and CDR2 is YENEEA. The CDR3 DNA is TGTGCCAGCAGCTTGCGGGAGGGCCCAGATACGCAGTATTTT. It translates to CASSLREGPDTQYF.

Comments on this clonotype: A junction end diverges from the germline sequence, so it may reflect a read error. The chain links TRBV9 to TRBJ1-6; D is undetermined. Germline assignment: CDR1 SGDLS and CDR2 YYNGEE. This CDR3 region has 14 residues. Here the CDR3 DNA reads TGTGCCAGCAGCGCCCAAATCTATGATTCACCCCTCCACTTT. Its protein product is CASSAQIYDSPLHF.

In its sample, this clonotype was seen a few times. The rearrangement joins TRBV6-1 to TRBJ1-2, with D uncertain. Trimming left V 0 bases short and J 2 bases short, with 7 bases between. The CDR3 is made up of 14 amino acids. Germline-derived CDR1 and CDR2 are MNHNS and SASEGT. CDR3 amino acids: CASSEARSNYGYTF. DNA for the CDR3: TGTGCCAGCAGTGAAGCGCGGTCAAACTATGGCTACACCTTC.

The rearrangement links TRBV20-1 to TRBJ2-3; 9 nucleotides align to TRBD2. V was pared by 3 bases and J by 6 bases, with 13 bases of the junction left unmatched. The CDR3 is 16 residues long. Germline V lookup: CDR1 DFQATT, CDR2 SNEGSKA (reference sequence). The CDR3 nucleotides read TGCAGTGCTAGGCGACCGGGACTAGCTGTAAAGGATACGCAGTATTTT. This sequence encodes CSARRPGLAVKDTQYF.

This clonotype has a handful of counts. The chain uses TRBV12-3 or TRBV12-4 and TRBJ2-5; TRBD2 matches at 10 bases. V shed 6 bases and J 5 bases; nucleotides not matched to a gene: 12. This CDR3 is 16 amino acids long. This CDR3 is CASSFRLAGDRETQYF. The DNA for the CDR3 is TGTGCCAGCAGCTTTAGGCTAGCGGGAGATCGCGAGACCCAGTACTTC.

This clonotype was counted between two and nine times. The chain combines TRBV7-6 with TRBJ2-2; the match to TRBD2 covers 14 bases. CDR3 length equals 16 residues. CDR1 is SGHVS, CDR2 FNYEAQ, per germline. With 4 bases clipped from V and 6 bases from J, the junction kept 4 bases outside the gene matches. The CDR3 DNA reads TGTGCCAGCAGCTCACAGGGACTAGCGGGAGCCGGGGAGCTGTTTTTT. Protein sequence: CASSSQGLAGAGELFF.

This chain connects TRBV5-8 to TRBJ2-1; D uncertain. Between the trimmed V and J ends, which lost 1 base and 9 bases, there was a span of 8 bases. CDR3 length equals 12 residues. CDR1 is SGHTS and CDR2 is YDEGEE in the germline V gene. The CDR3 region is CASSLIGGEQFF. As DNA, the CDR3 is TGTGCCAGCAGCTTGATAGGTGGTGAGCAGTTCTTC.

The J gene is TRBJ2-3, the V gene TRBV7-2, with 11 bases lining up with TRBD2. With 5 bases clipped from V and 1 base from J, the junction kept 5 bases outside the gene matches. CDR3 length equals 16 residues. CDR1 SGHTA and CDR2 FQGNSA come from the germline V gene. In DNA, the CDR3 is TGTGCCAGCAGCCAAGGACTAGCGGGTGGCACAGATACGCAGTATTTT. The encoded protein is CASSQGLAGGTDTQYF.

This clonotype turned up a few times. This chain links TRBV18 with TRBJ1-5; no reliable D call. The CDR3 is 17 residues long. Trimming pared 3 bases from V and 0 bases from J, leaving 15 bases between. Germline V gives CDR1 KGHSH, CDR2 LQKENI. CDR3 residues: CASSPEPTHYSNQPQHF. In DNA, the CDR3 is TGTGCCAGCTCACCGGAGCCCACACATTATAGCAATCAGCCCCAGCATTTT.